A single sample is the source of the 21 T cell receptor beta chains below, sequenced in a study of blood T cell repertoires in COVID-19. TCRdb's table, derived via immunoSEQ multiplex PCR, lists solely in-frame clones and lacks some. The table has around 130,000 clones, over 60% seen once; the top ten hold 7.9%. Input material: peripheral blood. These receptor sequences come from a human donor in a cohort sampled during active COVID-19.

As DNA, the CDR3 is TGCGCCAGCAGCCAAACGGACAAACTGAACACTGAAGCTTTCTTT. It translates to CASSQTDKLNTEAFF. The chain recombines TRBV4-1 with TRBJ1-1; D might be TRBD1 (5 bases). V was clipped by 2 bases and J by 0 bases, with 10 bases between them. This CDR3 is built from 15 residues. CDR1 MGHRA and CDR2 YSYEKL come from the germline V gene.

The J gene is TRBJ2-2, the V gene TRBV19; perhaps TRBD1 as D (5 bases). Trimming pared 3 bases from V and 7 bases from J, leaving 6 bases between. This CDR3 has 12 residues. Germline CDR1 LNHDA, CDR2 SQIVND (reference sequence). The CDR3 nucleotides are TGTGCCAGTAGTATCAGGGTCGGGGAGCTGTTTTTT. Translated: CASSIRVGELFF.

This clone was seen a few times. The gene calls are TRBV10-2 and TRBJ1-5, with TRBD1 matching 8 bases. With 0 bases clipped from V and 5 bases from J, the junction kept 3 bases outside the gene matches. Germline values: CDR1 WSHSY, CDR2 SAAADI. This CDR3 is 15 amino acids long. The DNA of the CDR3 is TGCGCCAGCAGTGAGTCGACAGGGGAAGATCAGCCCCAGCATTTT. Translated: CASSESTGEDQPQHF.

The CDR3 coding sequence is TGTGCCAGCAGCCAAGAAGGGGGTTACGAGCAGTACTTC. Its translation: CASSQEGGYEQYF. This sequence joins TRBV3-1 (or the pseudogene TRBV3-2) and TRBJ2-7; tentatively, D is TRBD1 (6 bases). Looked up from germline, CDR1 is LGHDT and CDR2 is YNNKEL (reference sequence). V lost 0 bases, J lost 4 bases, and 7 bases lay in between. The length of the CDR3 is 13 residues.

V usage is TRBV10-3 and J usage is TRBJ1-2, with 9 nucleotides matching TRBD1. This CDR3 has 13 amino acids. V gave up 4 bases and J gave up 5 bases; unmatched junction bases: 2. Germline V gene lookup returns CDR1 ENHRY and CDR2 SYGVKD. The CDR3 DNA is TGTGCCATCAGTGTAGGACAGGGGTATGGCTACACCTTC. It yields the protein CAISVGQGYGYTF.

CDR3 coding DNA: TGTGCCAGCAGTTATCCCGGAGGGAGCTCCTACGAGCAGTACTTC. As protein: CASSYPGGSSYEQYF. The V call is TRBV6-2 or TRBV6-3, the J call TRBJ2-7; a weak D match, TRBD2 (6 bases). The germline gives CDR1 MNHEY, CDR2 SVGEGT. This CDR3 contains 15 residues. Trimming took 3 bases from V and 0 from J, leaving 12 bases between them.

The chain is built from TRBV19 and TRBJ2-3; 8 positions match TRBD2. Looked up from germline, CDR1 is LNHDA and CDR2 is SQIVND (reference sequence). The junction had 5 bases not matched to a gene; V was cut back by 3 bases and J by 3 bases. The CDR3 covers 15 residues. CDR3 sequence: CASSITGGPTDTQYF. CDR3 sequence (DNA): TGTGCCAGTAGTATTACGGGAGGGCCAACAGATACGCAGTATTTT.

V gene TRBV2 combines with J gene TRBJ2-7; 9 bases are a match to TRBD1. With V trimmed by 5 bases and J by 2 bases, 13 bases remained unmatched. Germline CDR1 and CDR2: SNHLY and FYNNEI. This CDR3 contains 17 residues. The CDR3 nucleotides are TGTGCCAGCAGTCACCTTTTCTCCGGGACAGGGACCTACGAGCAGTACTTC. Protein: CASSHLFSGTGTYEQYF. The whole variable domain, remainder taken from reference TRBV2 and TRBJ2-7, is EPEVTQTPSHQVTQMGQEVILRCVPISNHLYFYWYRQILGQKVEFLVSFYNNEISEKSEIFDDQFSVERPDGSNFTLKIRSTKLEDSAMYFCASSHLFSGTGTYEQYFGPGTRLTVT.

V gene TRBV19 combines with J gene TRBJ2-7, with TRBD1 identical over 11 bases. Germline CDR1 reads LNHDA; CDR2 reads SQIVND (reference sequence). With V trimmed by 6 bases and J by 7 bases, 8 bases remained unmatched. This CDR3 contains 14 residues. The CDR3 protein is CASSTGQGAEEQYF. CDR3 in DNA: TGTGCCAGTAGCACAGGACAGGGGGCAGAAGAGCAGTACTTC. Full variable domain (remainder filled in from reference TRBV19 and TRBJ2-7): DGGITQSPKYLFRKEGQNVTLSCEQNLNHDAMYWYRQDPGQGLRLIYYSQIVNDFQKGDIAEGYSVSREKKESFPLTVTSAQKNPTAFYLCASSTGQGAEEQYFGPGTRLTVT.

V usage is TRBV6-5 and J usage is TRBJ1-1; 10 bases align to TRBD1. V was pared by 6 bases and J by 4 bases, with 5 bases of the junction left unmatched. Germline CDR1 and CDR2: MNHEY and SVGAGI. The CDR3 length is 14 residues. CDR3 nucleotide sequence: TGTGCCAGCAGCGACAGGGGGCTCGGCACTGAAGCTTTCTTT. As protein: CASSDRGLGTEAFF.

V and J are TRBV27 and TRBJ1-4; D not resolved. Germline CDR1 MNHEY, CDR2 SMNVEV (reference sequence). This CDR3 has 14 amino acids. Trimming shortened V by 0 bases and J by 8 bases, and 10 bases separated the two germline ends. The CDR3 region is CASSLSPGNEKLFF. CDR3 DNA: TGTGCCAGCAGTTTATCCCCGGGGAACGAAAAACTGTTTTTT.

The rearrangement links TRBV28 to TRBJ2-3, with TRBD2 identical over 10 bases. Trimming at V came to 1 base and at J to 4 bases, leaving 11 bases not matched to a gene. The CDR3 runs 18 residues. Germline values: CDR1 MDHEN, CDR2 SYDVKM. CDR3 loop: CASSLYLNASGRADTQYF. CDR3 bases: TGTGCCAGCAGTTTATACCTCAATGCAAGCGGGAGGGCAGATACGCAGTATTTT.

This clone is classed as medium-sized (0.01 to 0.1%). The rearrangement joins TRBV13 to TRBJ2-1, with 7 positions matching TRBD1. This CDR3 comprises 14 residues. After removal of 6 bases from V and 2 bases from J, the junction contained 4 bases not matched to a gene. Germline V gene lookup returns CDR1 PRHDT and CDR2 FYEKMQ (reference sequence). CDR3 nucleotides: TGTGCCAGCAGGCTGGGACAGACCTACAATGAGCAGTTCTTC. Encoded protein: CASRLGQTYNEQFF.

The rearrangement uses TRBV5-1 and TRBJ2-1; a weak D match, TRBD2 (7 bases). V shed 0 bases and J shed 5 bases, with 21 bases lying between them. Germline CDR1 SGHRS, CDR2 YFSETQ. There are 18 residues in the CDR3. The CDR3 DNA reads TGCGCCAGCAGCTTGGTGGGGGGGCGCGATTCGTGGCACAATGAGCAGTTCTTC. This translates into CASSLVGGRDSWHNEQFF. Supplemented by reference TRBV5-1 and TRBJ2-1, the full variable domain reads KAGVTQTPRYLIKTRGQQVTLSCSPISGHRSVSWYQQTPGQGLQFLFEYFSETQRNKGNFPGRFSGRQFSNSRSEMNVSTLELGDSALYLCASSLVGGRDSWHNEQFFGPGTRLTVL.

J is TRBJ2-3 and V is TRBV3-1 (or the pseudogene TRBV3-2); 11 bases are a match to TRBD2. The V and J ends lost 0 bases and 4 bases, in that order; junction bases with no gene match: 6. CDR1 is LGHDT, CDR2 YNNKEL, per germline (reference sequence). There are 17 residues in the CDR3. DNA of the CDR3: TGTGCCAGCAGCCAAGATGGAACTAGCGGGGGACCAGATACGCAGTATTTT. Its translation: CASSQDGTSGGPDTQYF.

The genes are TRBV28 and TRBJ2-7; D perhaps matches TRBD2 (7 bases). Germline V gene sequence: CDR1 MDHEN, CDR2 SYDVKM. This CDR3 contains 16 residues. Trimming left V 1 base short and J 3 bases short, with 16 bases between. The CDR3 sequence: CASSLYKAGHNYEQYF. DNA of the CDR3: TGTGCCAGCAGTTTATATAAAGCGGGACATAACTACGAGCAGTACTTC.

This clone was seen a single time. The V call is TRBV19, the J call TRBJ1-3, with D maybe TRBD1 (5 bases). The CDR3 loop spans 17 amino acids. Germline CDR1 and CDR2: LNHDA and SQIVND (reference sequence). The V end lost 7 bases, the J end lost 0 bases, and 19 bases lay between the germline ends. CDR3 DNA: TGTGCCAGTATTCACACCGGGACTGGGAGCTCTGGAAACACCATATATTTT. Translated: CASIHTGTGSSGNTIYF. Drawing the rest from reference TRBV19 and TRBJ1-3, the complete variable domain is DGGITQSPKYLFRKEGQNVTLSCEQNLNHDAMYWYRQDPGQGLRLIYYSQIVNDFQKGDIAEGYSVSREKKESFPLTVTSAQKNPTAFYLCASIHTGTGSSGNTIYFGEGSWLTVV.

This clone was detected a few times. The chain combines TRBV20-1 with TRBJ1-5; D uncertain. Trimming removed 3 bases from V and 2 bases from J, with 5 bases in between. Germline V gives CDR1 DFQATT, CDR2 SNEGSKA (reference sequence). The CDR3 covers 12 residues. The CDR3 sequence: CSASLRNQPQHF. Here the CDR3 DNA reads TGCAGTGCTAGTCTTCGCAATCAGCCCCAGCATTTT.

This clone occurred once. The chain links TRBV9 to TRBJ2-5, with D maybe TRBD1 (7 bases). Germline V gene sequence: CDR1 SGDLS, CDR2 YYNGEE. This CDR3 comprises 16 residues. Trimming stripped 2 bases from V and 1 base from J, with 15 bases between. CDR3 nucleotides: TGTGCCAGCAGCGTGGGGGGCCGGGACAGCCAAGAGACCCAGTACTTC. It codes for CASSVGGRDSQETQYF.

This rearrangement joins TRBV5-1 to TRBJ2-6; D might be TRBD1 (6 bases). Per the germline V gene, CDR1 is SGHRS and CDR2 is YFSETQ. Trimming cost V 3 bases and J 2 bases, with 12 bases left between them. The CDR3 extends over 16 amino acids. CDR3 residues: CASSSTTGTGANVLTF. DNA of the CDR3: TGCGCCAGCAGCTCTACTACAGGGACTGGGGCCAACGTCCTGACTTTC.

The gene calls are TRBV4-1 and TRBJ1-2; no clear D. Germline V gene sequence: CDR1 MGHRA, CDR2 YSYEKL. The V end was cut by 0 bases, the J end by 3 bases, with 8 bases between. The CDR3 length is 14 residues. The CDR3 DNA reads as TGCGCCAGCAGCCAAGATCCCCGGGACTATGGCTACACCTTC. Amino acid sequence: CASSQDPRDYGYTF.